This T cell receptor beta chain was identified in a study of naive and memory T cell subsets. Two oligonucleotides, mixed equimolar, formed the beta constant-region primer covering TRBC1 and TRBC2. Ligated cDNA was amplified by four rounds of PCR with nested alpha and beta constant-region primers and SP2. From the UMI-ligation and nested PCR reads, TCRdb called clonotypes with MiXCR, one entry per CDR3 protein. The sample lists around 90,000 distinct CDR3 sequences, roughly 7% occurring once. This clonotype showed up many times. Its antigen is unknown. Study-wide points: In CD4 and CD8 cells, diversity dropped from naive through EMRA.

This sequence originates from a human donor in good health. The source material was central memory CD4+ T cells from blood.

The CDR3 bases are TGTGCCAGCAGTGTCCGGAACACTGAAGCTTTCTTT. Its protein product is CASSVRNTEAFF. The chain joins TRBV6-2 or TRBV6-3 to TRBJ1-1, with D unclear. V was cut by 5 bases and J by 1 base, with 5 bases left in between. The germline V gene has CDR1 MNHEY and CDR2 SVGEGT. The CDR3 is 12 residues long.